In this sample, the clone carrying this T cell receptor beta chain turned up many times. This entry is derived from a study of human T cells and chemical hapten exposure. The library gave individual cDNA molecules unique molecular identifiers. TCRdb analysed the RACE reads with MiXCR anew, one entry per CDR3 protein. The sample holds more than 300,000 distinct CDR3 sequences, around 5.5% seen once. The sample's time point: pre-sensitization, week 0. Treatment given: therapeutic diphenylcyclopropenone sensitization with weekly scalp DPC. Someone pulled total RNA out of unfractionated whole blood. This clonotype originated in a young woman with alopecia areata. Some clones in this sample may be carry-over from other donors' samples. Material: whole blood, obtained in connection with sensitization to the hapten diphenylcyclopropenone (DPC).

CDR3 sequence (DNA): TGTGCCAGCACCGGGACAGGGGGTCAAGCTTTCTTT. This codes for CASTGTGGQAFF. The rearrangement uses TRBV6-5 and TRBJ1-1, with 11 bases fitting TRBD1. This CDR3 contains 12 residues. The V and J ends lost 7 bases and 9 bases, in that order; junction bases with no gene match: 4. Germline loops: CDR1 MNHEY, CDR2 SVGAGI.